Listed below are T cell receptor beta chains from one sample, sequenced in a study of T cells after yellow fever vaccination. TCRdb independently ran MiXCR on the 5' RACE reads; one entry per CDR3 protein. The sample lists about 350,000 distinct CDR3 sequences; under 15% were seen once. Specimen: CD4+ T cells sorted from PBMCs, collected 15 days after the yellow fever booster vaccination. These receptors all stem from a man between 18 and 35 years old who received the YFV17D yellow fever vaccine. Each CDR3 is given with its conserved first and last residue. Each record gives: J gene, V gene, clone size, D gene, CDR3 DNA, CDR3 protein. D genes are given only for firm matches. Not all rows give a size; the values are once, few, many and, for expanded clones, a class.

J: TRBJ1-5
V: TRBV6-1
size: few
D: TRBD1
DNA: TGTGCCAGCAGGAATGGACAGGGACTAAATCAGCCCCAGCATTTT
CDR3: CASRNGQGLNQPQHF

J: TRBJ1-1
V: TRBV18
size: .
D: .
DNA: TGTGCCAGCTCACCAATGGCAGGTGGAGGGTTGACAGAAGCTTTCTTT
CDR3: CASSPMAGGGLTEAFF

J: TRBJ1-6
V: TRBV28
size: .
D: .
DNA: TGTGCCAGCAAGTTGGGCCCAAGGGTGTCACCCCTCCACTTT
CDR3: CASKLGPRVSPLHF

J: TRBJ1-5
V: TRBV5-6
size: few
D: TRBD1
DNA: TGTGCCAGCGCTCAGGGGGTCAATCAGCCCCAGCATTTT
CDR3: CASAQGVNQPQHF

J: TRBJ2-3
V: TRBV7-9
size: few
D: TRBD2
DNA: TGTGCCAGCAGCTCCCAGCGGGGGGCCTCGTTCAATACGCAGTATTTT
CDR3: CASSSQRGASFNTQYF

J: TRBJ1-3
V: TRBV27
size: few
D: .
DNA: TGTGCCAGCAGTTACAGGGAAGGAAACACCATATATTTT
CDR3: CASSYREGNTIYF

J: TRBJ2-3
V: TRBV3-1
size: once
D: TRBD2
DNA: TGTGCCAGCAGCTTCAGCGGGGGGTTAGATACGCAGTATTTT
CDR3: CASSFSGGLDTQYF

J: TRBJ2-7
V: TRBV29-1
size: .
D: .
DNA: TGCAGCGTTCTTGACCTTAGGAGCGGGGAGCAGTACTTC
CDR3: CSVLDLRSGEQYF

J: TRBJ2-1
V: TRBV7-3
size: .
D: TRBD1
DNA: TGTGCCAGTAGACAGGGAGCAAGCTCCTACAATGAGCAGTTCTTC
CDR3: CASRQGASSYNEQFF

J: TRBJ2-7
V: TRBV4-3
size: many
D: .
DNA: TGCGCCAGCAGCCAAGTCAGGGGCTCACACGAGCAGTACTTC
CDR3: CASSQVRGSHEQYF

J: TRBJ2-3
V: TRBV5-1
size: .
D: .
DNA: TGCGCCAGCAGCTTGACGGCAGCTAGGGTAGGCACAGATACGCAGTATTTT
CDR3: CASSLTAARVGTDTQYF

J: TRBJ2-1
V: TRBV14
size: few
D: .
DNA: TGTGCCAGCAGCCAAGATTGGGGAGACCGTGAGCAGTTCTTC
CDR3: CASSQDWGDREQFF

J: TRBJ1-1
V: TRBV5-1
size: .
D: .
DNA: TGCGCCAGCAGCTTCACCTCTCATTACGGGGACACTGAAGCTTTCTTT
CDR3: CASSFTSHYGDTEAFF

J: TRBJ2-2
V: TRBV29-1
size: few
D: TRBD1
DNA: TGCAGCGCCGGGACAGTGAACACCGGGGAGCTGTTTTTT
CDR3: CSAGTVNTGELFF

J: TRBJ1-4
V: TRBV7-9
size: few
D: .
DNA: TGTGCCAGCAGCTTAAGGGGGGTGGACGAAAAACTGTTTTTT
CDR3: CASSLRGVDEKLFF